This T cell receptor (beta chain) was obtained from a study of blood T cell repertoires in COVID-19. Study-level information: From the United States, Italy and Spain came samples of acute and convalescent COVID-19.

Living in 24 US areas, the participants were between roughly 18 and 89 years of age. Participants' reported clinical history set cohort assignment. The ends were cut back, 10 bases at V and 2 bases at J, with 15 bases in the middle. Looked up from germline, CDR1 is MNHEY and CDR2 is SMNVEV (reference sequence). The CDR3 has 15 amino acids. In the study's own analysis: Amplification of reference gene primers provided the estimated nucleated cell counts. Clones were sequenced by immunoSEQ multiplex PCR, and TCRdb holds only the in-frame ones, with some missing. That table furnishes V, J and clone size, whereas the DNA furnished D and trimming. The table records 310,000 or so clones, roughly 89% of them present only once.

What was sequenced was PBMCs or T cells enriched from blood (not recorded which). The chain is built from TRBV27 and TRBJ1-6; perhaps TRBD1 as D (5 bases). This receptor was taken from a woman aged 18-29 years who had recovered from COVID-19. CDR3 nucleotides: TGTGCCACCCGGGCCCCGGACACCTATAATTCACCCCTCCACTTT. This encodes CATRAPDTYNSPLHF.